A selection of T cell receptor beta chains follows, all from one sample in a study of cytomegalovirus exposure and HLA in healthy donors. Repertoires were generated with immunoSEQ multiplex PCR, while TCRdb's copy carries only in-frame clones and drops some. The repertoire includes 150,000 to 200,000 clones, about 88% of them detected once, and under 2.5% sits in the top ten. The specimen was PBMCs. The receptors were gathered from a woman between 18 and 29 years old in good health and CMV-seronegative. The CDR3 runs from the conserved cysteine through the conserved F or W. Fields, in order: V gene, D gene, clone size, J gene, CDR3 length, CDR3 DNA, CDR3 protein. D genes are given only for firm matches. The size of a clone is reported for some rows only, either as once, few or many, or as a class for expanded clones.

TRBV28	NA	NA	TRBJ1-5	13	TGTGCCAGCAGCGGCACAGGGTACCAGCCCCAGCATTTT	CASSGTGYQPQHF
TRBV9	NA	NA	TRBJ2-5	14	TGTGCCAGCAGCCCCGTTGGGGGGCAAGAGACCCAGTACTTC	CASSPVGGQETQYF
TRBV27	TRBD1	NA	TRBJ1-5	16	TGTGCCAGCAGCCTCAACAGGGGTGGGTACGATCAGCCCCAGCATTTT	CASSLNRGGYDQPQHF
TRBV6-5	TRBD1	few	TRBJ1-1	15	TGTGCCAGCAGTCGGACAGGGACCATGAACACTGAAGCTTTCTTT	CASSRTGTMNTEAFF
TRBV28	NA	NA	TRBJ1-2	13	TGTGCCAGCAGTCCTATATCTATCTATGGCTACACCTTC	CASSPISIYGYTF
TRBV2	NA	NA	TRBJ2-7	13	TGTGCCAGCAGTGATGGGACTTACTACGAGCAGTACTTC	CASSDGTYYEQYF
TRBV6-1	TRBD1	NA	TRBJ2-7	15	TGTGCCAGCAGTGAATACGACAGGGGGCTTGACGAGCAGTACTTC	CASSEYDRGLDEQYF
TRBV9	TRBD2	NA	TRBJ2-1	15	TGTGCCAGCAGCGTCCTAGCGGGGGAGTACAATGAGCAGTTCTTC	CASSVLAGEYNEQFF
TRBV4-1	TRBD2	NA	TRBJ2-1	14	TGCGCCAGCATGGGGACTAGCGGCAACAATGAGCAGTTCTTC	CASMGTSGNNEQFF
TRBV6-5	TRBD1	once	TRBJ2-7	15	TGTGCCAGCAGTACGTCAGGGGGCGCCGCCTACGAGCAGTACTTC	CASSTSGGAAYEQYF
TRBV27	TRBD1	NA	TRBJ1-6	20	TGTGCCAGCAAGGGTTCTTCGGGACAGGGGCGCGGTTGGGCCAATTCACCCCTCCACTTT	CASKGSSGQGRGWANSPLHF
TRBV27	NA	NA	TRBJ2-3	17	TGTGCCAGCAGTTTACTTTCCGGGCAGGGCGTATCAGATACGCAGTATTTT	CASSLLSGQGVSDTQYF
TRBV25-1	NA	NA	TRBJ1-2	14	TGTGCCAGCAGTGGTCAGGGTACTAACTATGGCTACACCTTC	CASSGQGTNYGYTF
TRBV28	TRBD1	once	TRBJ1-2	17	TGTGCCACCACTACCCAGCAGGGCGGCAGGGGGCCCGGAGGCTACACCTTC	CATTTQQGGRGPGGYTF
TRBV6-1	TRBD2	NA	TRBJ2-3	15	TGTGCCAGCAGTGATCAAGCGGGGAGCACAGATACGCAGTATTTT	CASSDQAGSTDTQYF
TRBV10-3	TRBD2	NA	TRBJ2-5	16	TGTGCCATCGGGACGGGGGCTAGCGGGTCCGAAGAGACCCAGTACTTC	CAIGTGASGSEETQYF
TRBV30	NA	NA	TRBJ1-5	12	TGTGCCTGGGACCCAGGGAATCAGCCCCAGCATTTT	CAWDPGNQPQHF
TRBV18	TRBD2	NA	TRBJ2-7	15	TGTGCCAGCTCACCTGGTAGCGGGACCCCCTACGAGCAGTACTTC	CASSPGSGTPYEQYF
TRBV6-5	TRBD1	NA	TRBJ1-1	14	TGTGCCAGCAGCACCGGGACAGGGGGCACTGAAGCTTTCTTT	CASSTGTGGTEAFF
TRBV7-9	NA	NA	TRBJ2-1	14	TGTGCCAGCAGCTTAGTCCCCCCTAGCGATGAGCAGTTCTTC	CASSLVPPSDEQFF
TRBV5-1	TRBD1	NA	TRBJ2-7	15	TGCGCCAGCAGCTTGATCGGGACAGGGACCTACGAGCAGTACTTC	CASSLIGTGTYEQYF
TRBV5-1	NA	NA	TRBJ1-6	14	TGCGCCAGCAGCTTTAGCAGCGCTAATTCACCCCTCCACTTT	CASSFSSANSPLHF
TRBV18	TRBD1	NA	TRBJ2-3	16	TGTGCCAGCTCACTCCTGGGACAGGGACCCACAGATACGCAGTATTTT	CASSLLGQGPTDTQYF
TRBV7-2	TRBD2	NA	TRBJ2-3	14	TGTGCCAGCGCCACTCGGGGGGGCACAGATACGCAGTATTTT	CASATRGGTDTQYF
TRBV4-2	TRBD2	NA	TRBJ2-7	14	TGTGCCAGCAGCCAAGGGACTAGCCCCTACGAGCAGTACTTC	CASSQGTSPYEQYF
TRBV28	NA	NA	TRBJ1-5	15	TGTGCCAGCAGTTTAGTCCTACGGGGTTTACAGCCCCAGCATTTT	CASSLVLRGLQPQHF
TRBV25-1	NA	NA	TRBJ1-2	14	TGTGCCAGCAGTGAATCAACGGGACTCTATGGCTACACCTTC	CASSESTGLYGYTF
TRBV10-1	TRBD2	NA	TRBJ2-3	20	TGCGCCAGCAGCCCCCGTGGGATGAGCGGGGGGGGACATTTCACAGATACGCAGTATTTT	CASSPRGMSGGGHFTDTQYF
TRBV6-1	TRBD2	few	TRBJ2-5	12	TGTGCCAGCAGGGGGGGGACAGAGACCCAGTACTTC	CASRGGTETQYF
TRBV19	NA	once	TRBJ2-6	16	TGTGCCAGCACTCCCCTTTCCAACTCTGGGGCCAACGTCCTGACTTTC	CASTPLSNSGANVLTF
TRBV5-4	NA	NA	TRBJ2-1	15	TGTGCCAGCAGCTTGGGACTAGTCTCCTACAATGAGCAGTTCTTC	CASSLGLVSYNEQFF
TRBV7-7	NA	NA	TRBJ1-1	14	TGTGCTAGCAGCCCGCTGGGGGGGGCAACTGAAGCTTTCTTT	CASSPLGGATEAFF
TRBV11-3	NA	NA	TRBJ2-1	13	TGTGCCAGCAGCTTGGGCAGTCCGGATGAGCAGTTCTTC	CASSLGSPDEQFF
TRBV7-2	NA	NA	TRBJ2-7	15	TGTGCCAGCAGCCCCCGCCCTGCAGGTCCCTACGAGCAGTACTTC	CASSPRPAGPYEQYF
TRBV27	TRBD1	NA	TRBJ1-2	13	TGTGCCAGCAGTTTCCGGACAGGGCATGGCTACACCTTC	CASSFRTGHGYTF
TRBV28	NA	NA	TRBJ2-1	16	TGTGCCAGCAGTGTTACAGGGTTGTTCTCCTACAATGAGCAGTTCTTC	CASSVTGLFSYNEQFF
TRBV2	NA	NA	TRBJ1-6	14	TGTGCCAGCAGCGTGACAGTCCGAGATTCACCCCTCCACTTT	CASSVTVRDSPLHF
TRBV5-1	TRBD2	NA	TRBJ2-3	13	TGCGCCAGCGGAGCGGGGGGCTTGAATACGCAGTATTTT	CASGAGGLNTQYF
TRBV5-1	TRBD1	once	TRBJ1-2	15	TGCGCCAGCAGCTTGGTGGTCAGGGGGGACTATGGCTACACCTTC	CASSLVVRGDYGYTF
TRBV18	TRBD1	NA	TRBJ2-2	16	TGTGCCAGCTCGAGTCAAGCAGACAGGGGCACCGGGGAGCTGTTTTTT	CASSSQADRGTGELFF
TRBV6-5	TRBD1	NA	TRBJ2-7	14	TGTGCCAGCAGAACAGGGGGATTTCTGCACGAGCAGTACTTC	CASRTGGFLHEQYF
TRBV7-2	TRBD1	NA	TRBJ2-5	15	TGTGCCAGCAGCTACGACAGGGGGCGTGTGGAGACCCAGTACTTC	CASSYDRGRVETQYF
TRBV2	NA	NA	TRBJ2-7	13	TGTGCCAGCAACTTCAAGGGGGTTTACGAGCACTACTTC	CASNFKGVYEHYF
TRBV7-9	NA	NA	TRBJ2-2	16	TGTGCCAGCAGCATACGACGGAGGGGTTCCACCGGGGAGCTGTTTTTT	CASSIRRRGSTGELFF
TRBV5-4	TRBD1	NA	TRBJ1-2	16	TGTGCCAGCGGCTATTGGACAGGGGGAGAGAGTTATGGCTACACCTTC	CASGYWTGGESYGYTF
TRBV4-2	TRBD1	NA	TRBJ2-1	16	TGTGCCAGCAGCCAAGAGTGGACAGGGACAAACAATGAGCAGTTCTTC	CASSQEWTGTNNEQFF
TRBV19	NA	NA	TRBJ1-4	13	TGTGCCGCATCAACGGGGATTAATGAAAAACTGTTTTTT	CAASTGINEKLFF
TRBV6-6	NA	few	TRBJ1-3	13	TGTGCCAGCAGTTACTTCACTGGAAACACCATATATTTT	CASSYFTGNTIYF
TRBV27	TRBD2	NA	TRBJ2-1	15	TGTGCCAGCTGTTCTCTTGAGCGGGACCGTAATGAGCAGTTCTTC	CASCSLERDRNEQFF
TRBV10-3	TRBD2	few	TRBJ2-2	14	TGTGCCACCCATAGCGGGGGGAGCTTAGGGGAGCTGTTTTTT	CATHSGGSLGELFF
TRBV11-1	NA	NA	TRBJ2-3	15	TGTGCCAGCAGCTCCGGACAGATTGGCACAGATACGCAGTATTTT	CASSSGQIGTDTQYF
TRBV2	NA	once	TRBJ1-1	15	TGTGCCAGCAGTGTTACGAACCTTTTGACAGGTGAAGCTTTCTTT	CASSVTNLLTGEAFF
TRBV27	NA	NA	TRBJ1-5	14	TGTGCCAGCACGTCCTCTCTTACGGATCAGCCCCAGCATTTT	CASTSSLTDQPQHF
TRBV7-9	NA	NA	TRBJ2-5	13	TGTGCCAGCGGGGAGAACCTCCAAGAGACCCAGTACTTC	CASGENLQETQYF
TRBV6-5	NA	few	TRBJ1-1	14	TGTGCCAGCAGTTACTGGGGCGGAGGGGCTGAAGCTTTCTTT	CASSYWGGGAEAFF
TRBV27	TRBD1	NA	TRBJ1-2	14	TGTGCCAGCACCCCGACAGGGTCTGGCTATGGCTACACCTTC	CASTPTGSGYGYTF
TRBV28	NA	NA	TRBJ2-7	14	TGTGCCAGCAGGGGCGCGGGCAGGGGGGACGAGCAGTACTTC	CASRGAGRGDEQYF